This TCR beta chain was profiled in a study of blood T cell repertoires in COVID-19. Across the whole study: Sources were T cells, B-cell-depleted T cells, or PBMCs; the material itself was cDNA or gDNA.

A few counts support this clone. Original data processing: The assay estimated nucleated cells by amplifying reference gene primers. Generated by immunoSEQ multiplex PCR, the TCRdb table keeps only in-frame clones and is missing some. D and trimming were read from the DNA, whereas the V and J calls and clone size are those reported in that table. Of roughly 240,000 clones in the sample, 75% to 90% were seen once. The material sequenced was peripheral blood. The TCR was taken from a man in his fifties or sixties who had recovered from COVID-19.

The CDR3 protein is CASTSRSGRDREQFF. The DNA of the CDR3 is TGCGCCAGCACCTCCCGTAGCGGGAGGGATCGTGAGCAGTTCTTC. The chain couples TRBV5-1 to TRBJ2-1; 11 nucleotides line up with TRBD2. The length of the CDR3 is 15 residues. The V gene end was trimmed by 6 bases and the J gene end by 9 bases; junction bases not matched to a gene: 11. CDR1 is SGHRS and CDR2 is YFSETQ in the germline V gene.